This TCR beta chain was recorded in a study of blood T cell repertoires in COVID-19. Study overall: The origin of the acute and convalescent COVID-19 samples was the United States, Italy and Spain.

This CDR3 has 15 residues. The junction had 8 bases not matched to a gene; V was cut back by 4 bases and J by 7 bases. Germline V gene lookup returns CDR1 SGDLS and CDR2 YYNGEE. Participants, 18 to 89 years old, spanned some 23 US areas. Participants had their cohort set by participant-reported clinical history. Two negative PCRs, clearance, or symptom resolution had been documented for recovered Cohort 3 donors. Here immunoSEQ multiplex PCR was the method, and the copy in TCRdb shows in-frame clones only, minus some. Among about 300,000 clones listed, around 90% were seen once. Source material: PBMCs or T cells enriched from blood (not recorded which). This clonotype was obtained from a woman between 25 and 40 years old who had recovered from COVID-19. The chain recombines TRBV9 with TRBJ1-6, with 7 positions matching TRBD1. The CDR3 spells CASSSPRGWNSPLHF. In DNA form, the CDR3 reads TGTGCCAGCAGCTCTCCCAGGGGGTGGAATTCACCCCTCCACTTT.